This passage covers 7 T cell receptor beta chains from one sample sequenced in a study of OX40 agonist ivuxolimab in advanced cancers. The method was immunoSEQ multiplex PCR; TCRdb's version includes in-frame clones alone and lacks a portion of them. Here the sample spans about 80,000 clones, 70% to 90% being singletons. Here the sequenced sample was CD4+ or CD8+ T cells sorted from blood, taken in a trial of the OX40 agonist ivuxolimab. These receptors all stem from an adult with an advanced solid tumor such as melanoma, head and neck, liver or kidney cancer.

The genes are TRBV11-2 and TRBJ1-3; D is ambiguous. CDR3 length: 16 amino acids. Germline CDR1 is SGHAT and CDR2 is FQNNGV. With 7 bases removed from V and 0 bases from J, the gap between germline ends came to 16 bases. For the CDR3, the DNA is TGTGCCAGCACCGCGCCCAACTTGAACTCTGGAAACACCATATATTTT. This translates into CASTAPNLNSGNTIYF.

This chain connects TRBV6-1 to TRBJ2-7, with TRBD2 matching 14 bases. The CDR3 length is 16 residues. Germline values: CDR1 MNHNS, CDR2 SASEGT. V was pared by 4 bases and J by 6 bases, with 8 bases of the junction left unmatched. This CDR3 reads CASSGGGLAGESEQYF. The CDR3 nucleotides read TGTGCCAGCAGTGGGGGGGGACTAGCGGGAGAATCCGAGCAGTACTTC.

CDR3 amino acids: CASSKDSGITYEQYF. The CDR3 DNA reads as TGTGCCAGCAGCAAAGATAGCGGGATCACCTACGAGCAGTACTTC. The chain is built from TRBV21-1 and TRBJ2-7; the table's D call of TRBD2 was not tested on the DNA. TRBV21-1 is assigned pseudogene status. This CDR3 contains 15 residues.

The chain combines TRBV7-9 with TRBJ1-4; D perhaps matches TRBD1 (6 bases). Germline CDR1 SEHNR, CDR2 FQNEAQ (reference sequence). The CDR3 loop spans 13 amino acids. Deletions cut 6 bases from V and 7 bases from J, with 12 bases between. For the CDR3, the DNA is TGTGCCAGCAGTTCGCGGGGGGCTGAAAAACTGTTTTTT. It yields the protein CASSSRGAEKLFF.

This clone has just one count. The chain has TRBV5-4 and TRBJ2-7; TRBD1 might be the D (6 bases). Trimming cost V 5 bases and J 4 bases, with 19 bases left between them. This CDR3 spans 15 amino acids. Germline CDR1 reads SGHNT; CDR2 reads YYREEE (reference sequence). This CDR3 is CASSFGTPRGYEQYF. The CDR3 nucleotides read TGTGCCAGCAGTTTTGGGACACCTCGGGGATACGAGCAGTACTTC.

The chain joins TRBV2 to TRBJ1-2, with D possibly being TRBD1 (5 bases). This CDR3 region has 15 residues. Between the trimmed V and J ends, which lost 4 bases and 5 bases, there was a span of 17 bases. The germline V gene encodes CDR1 SNHLY and CDR2 FYNNEI. This CDR3 reads CASSVGGVYSYGYTF. The CDR3 DNA is TGTGCCAGCAGTGTGGGGGGGGTTTACTCGTATGGCTACACCTTC.

This clone was detected a few times. The chain is built from TRBV19 and TRBJ1-4; 9 bases are a match to TRBD1. Trimming cost V 6 bases and J 7 bases; bases outside gene matches: 6. Germline CDR1 is LNHDA and CDR2 is SQIVND (reference sequence). The CDR3 has 14 residues. CDR3 in amino acids: CASSTGGSIEKLFF. DNA of the CDR3: TGTGCCAGTAGCACAGGGGGCAGCATTGAAAAACTGTTTTTT.